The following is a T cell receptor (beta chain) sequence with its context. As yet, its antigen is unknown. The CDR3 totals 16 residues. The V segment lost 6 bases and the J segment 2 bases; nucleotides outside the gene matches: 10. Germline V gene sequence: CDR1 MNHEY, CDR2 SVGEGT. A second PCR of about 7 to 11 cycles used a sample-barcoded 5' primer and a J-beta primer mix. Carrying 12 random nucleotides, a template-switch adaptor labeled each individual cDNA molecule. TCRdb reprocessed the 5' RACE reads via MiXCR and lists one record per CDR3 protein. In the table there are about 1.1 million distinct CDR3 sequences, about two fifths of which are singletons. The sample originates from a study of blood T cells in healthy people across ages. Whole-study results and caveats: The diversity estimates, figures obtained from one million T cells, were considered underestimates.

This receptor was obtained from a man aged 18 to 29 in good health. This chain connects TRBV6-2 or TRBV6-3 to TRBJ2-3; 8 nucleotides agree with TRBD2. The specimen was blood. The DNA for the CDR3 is TGTGCCAGCAGCCTCCGGACTAGCCTATACACAGATACGCAGTATTTT. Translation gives CASSLRTSLYTDTQYF.